The clone carrying this TCR beta chain was detected ten times or more. The sample originates from a study of T-cell reconstitution after alpha-beta-depleted transplantation in children. This CDR3 has 13 amino acids. V was clipped by 1 base and J by 15 bases, with 16 bases between them. Germline V gene sequence: CDR1 SGHTA, CDR2 FQGNSA. For TCRbeta, the library was prepared with unique molecular identifiers. TCRdb reanalysed the PCR reads using MiXCR and keeps one entry per CDR3 protein. Among 600,000 to 700,000 distinct CDR3 sequences listed, around 16% were seen once. This TCR was recovered from a human donor who donated a stem cell graft to a child with acute myeloid leukemia. The rearrangement uses TRBV7-2 and TRBJ2-4; TRBD1 might be the D (6 bases). The material sequenced was PBMCs from the stem cell graft donor, taken from the stem cell graft. The CDR3 DNA reads as TGTGCCAGCAGCTTAGGGCTGAAGGGGGTACCGTACTTC. It codes for CASSLGLKGVPYF.